This TCR beta chain was recovered during a study of CD8 T cells in Susac syndrome. Study background: Active disease was present in 5 or 6 of the sequenced Susac syndrome patients, whereas roughly 8 of them were in remission. At blood draw, Susac syndrome patients were therapy-naive, on corticosteroids, or on intravenous immunoglobulin alone.

Negative isolation was applied to CD8+ and CD4+ T cells, and FACS enrichment was applied to TEMRA cells. In germline, CDR1 is MGHRA, CDR2 YSYEKL. Trimming took off 6 bases at V and 7 bases at J, with 7 bases between the two ends. This CDR3 has 11 residues. Random hexamers primed reverse transcription of about 0.5 to 1 ug RNA. TCRdb itself ran the immunoSEQ multiplex PCR reads through MiXCR, one entry per CDR3 protein. The sample lists about 130,000 distinct CDR3 sequences; around 94% were seen once. The TCR sequence derives from a human donor with Susac syndrome. This chain connects TRBV4-1 to TRBJ2-1, with D hard to call. The source material was CD8+ T cells from PBMCs. The CDR3 bases are TGCGCCAGCAGGTTAGCTAATGAGCAGTTCTTC. This codes for CASRLANEQFF.